The 23 T cell receptor beta chains below come from one sample, sequenced in a study of shared clonotypes between healthy human individuals. TCRdb's table, derived via immunoSEQ multiplex PCR, lists solely in-frame clones and lacks some. The sample consists of more than 2 million clones, just under 95% of them appearing once. CD8 cells classed as naive were CD45RO-negative and positively selected for CCR7, excluding terminally differentiated effector memory CD45RA+ cells. The sequencing sample was made of naive CD8+ T cells sorted from blood. These receptors all come from a young man in good health.

V gene TRBV29-1 combines with J gene TRBJ2-4; 10 positions agree with TRBD1. Germline lookup yields CDR1 SQVTM and CDR2 ANQGSEA. This CDR3 region has 14 residues. J was trimmed by 8 bases and V by 0 bases; bases with no gene match: 4. CDR3 nucleotide sequence: TGCAGCGTTGAAGAACCGGGACAGGGGTACATTCAGTACTTC. Its protein is CSVEEPGQGYIQYF.

This chain joins TRBV6-5 and TRBJ2-7, with no clear D. Germline lookup yields CDR1 MNHEY and CDR2 SVGAGI. The CDR3 extends over 11 amino acids. The ends were cut back, 7 bases at V and 3 bases at J, with 7 bases in the middle. The CDR3 DNA reads TGTGCCAGCACCTCCGGCTACGAGCAGTACTTC. Translating gives CASTSGYEQYF.

The chain recombines TRBV7-9 with TRBJ2-3; 13 bases match TRBD2. Germline V gives CDR1 SEHNR, CDR2 FQNEAQ (reference sequence). Trimming cost V 6 bases and J 4 bases; bases outside gene matches: 7. The CDR3 length is 16 residues. The CDR3 DNA follows: TGTGCCAGCAGTTCGACTAGCGGGGGGCTGGCAGATACGCAGTATTTT. It translates to CASSSTSGGLADTQYF.

The chain joins TRBV27 to TRBJ2-5; a weak D match, TRBD1 (5 bases). V dropped 5 bases and J dropped 5 bases, with 15 bases sitting between them. Germline values: CDR1 MNHEY, CDR2 SMNVEV (reference sequence). The length of the CDR3 is 14 residues. Here the CDR3 DNA reads TGTGCCAGCAGTCCGGACACCCTTGGGGAGACCCAGTACTTC. It yields the protein CASSPDTLGETQYF.

The chain uses TRBV7-9 and TRBJ2-7; D is unresolved. There are 14 residues in the CDR3. V was clipped by 0 bases and J by 6 bases, with 12 bases between them. CDR1 SEHNR and CDR2 FQNEAQ come from the germline V gene (reference sequence). CDR3 DNA: TGTGCCAGCAGCTTAGCGCTGGGGTTGGGCGAGCAGTACTTC. Translating gives CASSLALGLGEQYF.

The CDR3 nucleotides are TGTGCCAGCAGCCATGGGGGACAGTCCTACGAGCAGTACTTC. As protein: CASSHGGQSYEQYF. The rearrangement links TRBV4-2 to TRBJ2-7; 7 bases are shared with TRBD1. Germline CDR1 LGHNA, CDR2 YNFKEQ. The CDR3 sequence is 14 residues long. The V segment lost 3 bases and the J segment 1 base; nucleotides outside the gene matches: 3.

The rearrangement joins TRBV10-1 to TRBJ2-5, with D possibly matching TRBD2 (6 bases). CDR3 length: 14 residues. Trimming shortened V by 3 bases and J by 5 bases, and 13 bases separated the two germline ends. CDR1 is WNHNN, CDR2 SYGVQD, per germline (reference sequence). The CDR3 loop is CASSEGGAGETQYF. In DNA form, the CDR3 reads TGCGCCAGCAGTGAAGGTGGGGCGGGGGAGACCCAGTACTTC.

This chain connects TRBV7-9 to TRBJ2-7; TRBD2 agrees at 7 bases. Trimming cost V 1 base and J 1 base; bases outside gene matches: 7. This CDR3 is 16 amino acids long. Germline V lookup: CDR1 SEHNR, CDR2 FQNEAQ (reference sequence). The CDR3 DNA reads as TGTGCCAGCAGCTTAGGAGCGGGGCTGGAGTCCTACGAGCAGTACTTC. Translation: CASSLGAGLESYEQYF.

This sequence joins TRBV7-9 and TRBJ1-4, with TRBD1 identical over 8 bases. Germline-derived CDR1 and CDR2 are SEHNR and FQNEAQ (reference sequence). This CDR3 has 14 amino acids. V trimming: 7 bases; J trimming: 6 bases; junction bases outside the gene matches: 7. The CDR3 here is CASTLQGADEKLFF. The CDR3 region has the DNA TGTGCCAGCACTCTGCAGGGGGCTGATGAAAAACTGTTTTTT. The whole variable domain, filled in from reference TRBV7-9 and TRBJ1-4, reads DTGVSQNPRHKITKRGQNVTFRCDPISEHNRLYWYRQTLGQGPEFLTYFQNEAQLEKSRLLSDRFSAERPKGSFSTLEIQRTEQGDSAMYLCASTLQGADEKLFFGSGTQLSVL.

Turning to this clone: Different DNA sequences within this sample yield the same CDR3. The V gene is TRBV13, the J gene TRBJ1-3, with D unclear. Germline V gene data show CDR1 as PRHDT and CDR2 as FYEKMQ (reference sequence). The ends were cut back, 0 bases at V and 0 bases at J, with 6 bases in the middle. This CDR3 is built from 15 residues. The CDR3 loop is CASSLGRVSGNTIYF. Written as DNA, the CDR3 is TGTGCCAGCAGCTTAGGTCGGGTCTCTGGAAACACCATATATTTT.

As for this clone: One end of the junction varies from germline; a read error may be responsible. The J gene is TRBJ2-2, the V gene TRBV5-1; D remains ambiguous. This CDR3 is 15 amino acids long. CDR1 SGHRS and CDR2 YFSETQ come from the germline V gene. For the CDR3, the DNA is TGCGCCAACAGCTTGATTACACCCAGGACCGGGGAGCTGTTTTTT. As protein: CANSLITPRTGELFF.

This clone has a single count. The rearrangement joins TRBV6-6 to TRBJ1-1, with D unresolved. Trimming left V 5 bases short and J 6 bases short, with 16 bases between. Germline V gives CDR1 MNHNY, CDR2 SVGAGI (reference sequence). This CDR3 region has 14 residues. This CDR3 is CASSQRAGGAEAFF. DNA for the CDR3: TGTGCCAGCAGTCAGCGGGCCGGCGGGGCTGAAGCTTTCTTT.

As DNA, the CDR3 is TGTGCCAGCACTACATTACAGGGCCCCAAAAGCAATGAGCAGTTCTTC. This gives the protein CASTTLQGPKSNEQFF. The J gene is TRBJ2-1, the V gene TRBV5-6; possible D gene TRBD1, 6 bases. Looked up from germline, CDR1 is SGHDT and CDR2 is YYEEEE. V lost 6 bases and J lost 6, with 22 bases in between. This CDR3 has 16 residues.

The chain carries TRBV13 and TRBJ2-3; 9 bases are shared with TRBD1. Per the germline V gene, CDR1 is PRHDT and CDR2 is FYEKMQ (reference sequence). The V and J ends lost 4 bases and 1 base, in that order; junction bases with no gene match: 6. The CDR3 is 16 residues long. CDR3 loop: CASSSTGGWGTDTQYF. The CDR3 DNA reads as TGTGCCAGCAGCTCTACAGGGGGCTGGGGCACAGATACGCAGTATTTT.

The chain is built from TRBV4-1 and TRBJ2-1; 9 nucleotides align to TRBD1. The CDR3 has 17 residues. J gave up 5 bases and V 0 bases, and 8 bases lay outside the gene matches. Germline CDR1 reads MGHRA; CDR2 reads YSYEKL. DNA for the CDR3: TGCGCCAGCAGCCAAGAAAGAGGGACAGGGAGGGACAATGAGCAGTTCTTC. Amino acids: CASSQERGTGRDNEQFF.

The J gene is TRBJ1-1, the V gene TRBV28; perhaps TRBD1 as D (6 bases). CDR1 MDHEN and CDR2 SYDVKM come from the germline V gene. V shed 3 bases and J shed 4 bases, with 9 bases lying between them. The CDR3 is 13 amino acids. The CDR3 DNA reads TGTGCCAGCAGTTTTGCGGGGGCCACTGAAGCTTTCTTT. Amino acids: CASSFAGATEAFF.

The chain recombines TRBV5-6 with TRBJ2-5, with D maybe TRBD1 (5 bases). The CDR3 consists of 17 residues. Germline values: CDR1 SGHDT, CDR2 YYEEEE. Trimming removed 1 base at V and 3 bases at J, with 19 bases between. This chain's CDR3 is CASSLSWQGTVEETQYF. In DNA form, the CDR3 reads TGTGCCAGCAGCTTGAGCTGGCAGGGAACGGTTGAAGAGACCCAGTACTTC.

The CDR3 protein is CASSQIAGKNNEQFF. Written as DNA, the CDR3 is TGCGCCAGCAGCCAAATCGCGGGAAAGAACAATGAGCAGTTCTTC. The rearrangement links TRBV4-1 to TRBJ2-1; a weak D match, TRBD2 (6 bases). The V end lost 2 bases, the J end lost 5 bases, and 13 bases lay between the germline ends. The CDR3 sequence is 15 residues long. CDR1 is MGHRA, CDR2 YSYEKL, per germline.

The rearrangement uses TRBV14 and TRBJ2-1; TRBD2 might be the D (5 bases). The CDR3 has 15 residues. CDR1 is SGHDN, CDR2 FVKESK, per germline. V lost 6 bases, J lost 0 bases, and 12 bases lay in between. The CDR3 is CASSRSGGSYNEQFF. CDR3 nucleotide sequence: TGTGCCAGCAGTCGAAGCGGAGGCTCCTACAATGAGCAGTTCTTC.

The rearrangement uses TRBV27 and TRBJ1-2; D perhaps matches TRBD1 (6 bases). Trimming removed 5 bases at V and 4 bases at J, with 14 bases between. The length of the CDR3 is 14 residues. CDR1 and CDR2 from the germline V gene are MNHEY and SMNVEV (reference sequence). Written as DNA, the CDR3 is TGTGCCAGCAGTCCACAGGGCAGCAGCTATGGCTACACCTTC. Translation gives CASSPQGSSYGYTF.

Comment on this clone: The same CDR3 arises from other DNA sequences in this sample as well. The chain recombines TRBV6-5 with TRBJ1-1; no reliable D call. With 0 bases removed from V and 3 bases from J, the gap between germline ends came to 5 bases. Germline V gene lookup returns CDR1 MNHEY and CDR2 SVGAGI. CDR3 length equals 13 residues. The CDR3 region has the DNA TGTGCCAGCAGTTACTCGCCGGACACTGAAGCTTTCTTT. Translated: CASSYSPDTEAFF.

About this clone itself: Other DNA sequences in the sample encode the same CDR3. V usage is TRBV6-6 and J usage is TRBJ2-7; D unclear. Per germline, CDR1 MNHNY and CDR2 SVGAGI (reference sequence). V lost 2 bases to trimming and J lost 5 bases, with 4 bases between them. This CDR3 has 11 amino acids. The CDR3 DNA sequence: TGTGCCAGCAGTTACAGCCACGAGCAGTACTTC. The encoded protein is CASSYSHEQYF.

The V call is TRBV27, the J call TRBJ2-7; D might be TRBD1 (6 bases). CDR3 size: 14 residues. CDR1 is MNHEY, CDR2 SMNVEV, per germline (reference sequence). The ends were cut back, 2 bases at V and 2 bases at J, with 10 bases in the middle. The CDR3 coding sequence is TGTGCCAGCAGTTTAAGGACAGAAACCTACGAGCAGTACTTC. Residues: CASSLRTETYEQYF.